This T cell receptor (beta chain) was identified in a study of beta chain features in type 1 diabetes. On this clone: Its antigen is as yet unknown.

General study findings and limits: TCRB CDR3s from Type 1 diabetes patients were moderately but significantly shorter in all four CD4+ subsets. Small HLA sub-analyses could not settle whether HLA shapes TCRB rearrangement. Among type 1 diabetes patients, VDJ junctions had fewer insertions and more deletions.

Expressed TCRB transcripts were sequenced because the isolated RNA had all been reverse transcribed beforehand. Clones were sequenced by immunoSEQ multiplex PCR, and TCRdb holds only the in-frame ones, with some missing. Of 95,000 to 150,000 clones in the sample, roughly 17% were seen once. CDR1 MNHEY and CDR2 SMNVEV come from the germline V gene (reference sequence). V gave up 3 bases and J gave up 0 bases, with 6 bases separating them. The CDR3 consists of 14 residues. Donors underwent one heparinised blood draw, about 120 mL on average. Purity above 95% was achieved in all sorted populations. The receptor was derived from a young man with type 1 diabetes. This chain connects TRBV27 to TRBJ1-5; D not resolved. Sequenced material: central memory CD4+ T cells from blood. The CDR3 loop is CASSFGNSNQPQHF. The CDR3, as DNA: TGTGCCAGCAGTTTTGGTAATAGCAATCAGCCCCAGCATTTT.